This T cell receptor (beta chain) was sequenced during a study of cytomegalovirus exposure and HLA in healthy donors. Regarding the study as a whole: As a later analysis showed, several of the most significant clusters appeared to be linked to common viral pathogens. A few chains linked to CMV were shown in vitro to be specific for CMV antigens.

This PCR relied on a set of 60 Vbeta primers and 13 Jbeta primers. Clones were read by immunoSEQ multiplex PCR, and TCRdb kept only the in-frame ones, dropping some. The sample contains roughly 110,000 clones, approximately 70% of which appear only once. The germline V gene encodes CDR1 SGHRS and CDR2 YFSETQ. The CDR3 contains 15 residues. Deletions cut 0 bases from V and 8 bases from J, with 15 bases between. To note about this clone: Its antigen is undetermined.

Source material: PBMCs. The rearrangement joins TRBV5-1 to TRBJ2-4, with D perhaps matching TRBD2 (5 bases). This sequence was found in a man aged 25-40 years in good health and CMV-seropositive. The CDR3 here is CASSLEGRTADIQYF. The CDR3 coding sequence is TGCGCCAGCAGCTTGGAGGGCAGAACAGCGGACATTCAGTACTTC.